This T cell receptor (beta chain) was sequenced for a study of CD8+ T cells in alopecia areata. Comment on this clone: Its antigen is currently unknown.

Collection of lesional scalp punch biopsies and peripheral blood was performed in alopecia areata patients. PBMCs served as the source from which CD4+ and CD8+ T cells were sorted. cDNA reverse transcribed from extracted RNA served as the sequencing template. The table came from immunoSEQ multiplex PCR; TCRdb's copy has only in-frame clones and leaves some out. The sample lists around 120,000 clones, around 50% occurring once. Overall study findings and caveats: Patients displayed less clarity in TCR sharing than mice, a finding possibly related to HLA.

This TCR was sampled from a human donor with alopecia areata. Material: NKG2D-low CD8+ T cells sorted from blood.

The CDR3 is CASSQEGSADTDTQYF. The CDR3, as DNA: TGCGCCAGCAGCCAAGAAGGGTCGGCGGACACAGATACGCAGTATTTT. The chain combines TRBV4-1 with TRBJ2-3; no clear D. Trimming shortened V by 0 bases and J by 2 bases, and 12 bases separated the two germline ends. The CDR3 loop spans 16 amino acids. The germline V gene encodes CDR1 MGHRA and CDR2 YSYEKL.